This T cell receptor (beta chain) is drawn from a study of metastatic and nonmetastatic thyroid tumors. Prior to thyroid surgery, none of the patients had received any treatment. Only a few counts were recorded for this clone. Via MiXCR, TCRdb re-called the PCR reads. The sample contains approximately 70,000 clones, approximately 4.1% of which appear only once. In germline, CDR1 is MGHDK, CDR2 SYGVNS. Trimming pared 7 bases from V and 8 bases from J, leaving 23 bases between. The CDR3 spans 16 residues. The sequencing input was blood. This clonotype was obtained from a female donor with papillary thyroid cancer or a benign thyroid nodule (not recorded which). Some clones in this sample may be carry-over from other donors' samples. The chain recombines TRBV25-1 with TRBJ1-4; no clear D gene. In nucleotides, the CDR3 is TGTGCCAGCATTTCGTTAATCCACTTCTCTGGGGAAAAACTGTTTTTT. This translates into CASISLIHFSGEKLFF.